This TCR beta chain is drawn from a study of OX40 agonist ivuxolimab in advanced cancers. Background on the study: Hepatocellular carcinoma, melanoma, renal cell or head and neck cancer affected the dose-escalation patients.

Clones were read by immunoSEQ multiplex PCR, and TCRdb kept only the in-frame ones, dropping some. The profile covers 72,000 or so clones, with roughly 90% appearing a single time and about 1.3% taken by the ten largest. Germline CDR1 SNHLY, CDR2 FYNNEI. The V end was cut by 5 bases, the J end by 2 bases, with 13 bases between. This CDR3 has 15 residues. The receptor was isolated from an adult with an advanced solid tumor such as melanoma, head and neck, liver or kidney cancer. Source: CD4+ or CD8+ T cells sorted from blood, taken in a trial of the OX40 agonist ivuxolimab. V usage is TRBV2 and J usage is TRBJ2-1; maybe TRBD1 (5 bases). CDR3 amino acids: CASSLTGLPYNEQFF. DNA for the CDR3: TGTGCCAGCAGTCTTACAGGTCTTCCCTACAATGAGCAGTTCTTC.